Presented here are 10 T cell receptor beta chains from one specimen sequenced in a study of cytotoxic CD8 clonotypes in ibrutinib-treated CLL. Method: immunoSEQ multiplex PCR; TCRdb's copy keeps in-frame clones and lacks some. The data contain over 130,000 clones, around 84% of them singletons. The sample consisted of PBMCs, taken after 36 months of ibrutinib treatment. The receptors shown here come from a human donor with chronic lymphocytic leukemia.

J is TRBJ1-2 and V is TRBV19, with D unclear. Germline CDR1 LNHDA, CDR2 SQIVND (reference sequence). Between the trimmed V and J ends, which lost 6 bases and 6 bases, there was a span of 14 bases. The CDR3 has 13 residues. CDR3 coding DNA: TGTGCCAGTAGATTATTTAGGTCCGATGGCTACACCTTC. It is translated as CASRLFRSDGYTF.

The J gene is TRBJ1-5, the V gene TRBV9, with D hard to call. The CDR3 is 14 amino acids. The V and J ends lost 3 bases and 0 bases respectively, with 7 bases between them. Looked up from germline, CDR1 is SGDLS and CDR2 is YYNGEE. The CDR3 reads CASSARDSNQPQHF. The CDR3 DNA reads TGTGCCAGCAGCGCAAGGGATAGCAATCAGCCCCAGCATTTT.

The chain uses TRBV28 and TRBJ1-5; D uncertain. The germline CDR1 and CDR2 sequences are MDHEN and SYDVKM. Trimming removed 3 bases from V and 2 bases from J, with 17 bases in between. This CDR3 has 17 residues. CDR3 DNA: TGTGCCAGCAGTTTTGCGGGAAAACAGCGTGGCAATCAGCCCCAGCATTTT. Encoded protein: CASSFAGKQRGNQPQHF. The full variable domain, completed using reference TRBV28 and TRBJ1-5, is DVKVTQSSRYLVKRTGEKVFLECVQDMDHENMFWYRQDPGLGLRLIYFSYDVKMKEKGDIPEGYSVSREKKERFSLILESASTNQTSMYLCASSFAGKQRGNQPQHFGDGTRLSIL.

This clone was found a few times. This chain links TRBV2 with TRBJ2-2; perhaps TRBD1 as D (5 bases). The V gene's germline CDR1 is SNHLY and CDR2 FYNNEI. The V and J ends lost 1 base and 4 bases respectively, with 7 bases between them. The CDR3 sequence is 14 residues long. The CDR3 nucleotides read TGTGCCAGCAGTGAAGTTCAGGGCACCGGGGAGCTGTTTTTT. This encodes CASSEVQGTGELFF.

The J gene is TRBJ1-5, the V gene TRBV6-5, with D uncertain. The V end was cut by 6 bases, the J end by 4 bases, with 16 bases between. The CDR3 runs to 15 residues. Looked up from germline, CDR1 is MNHEY and CDR2 is SVGAGI. DNA of the CDR3: TGTGCCAGCAGCCACCGAGGACGGGGAAATCAGCCCCAGCATTTT. Translating it yields CASSHRGRGNQPQHF.

The rearrangement uses TRBV18 and TRBJ2-3; unclear D gene. The V gene's germline CDR1 is KGHSH and CDR2 LQKENI. The CDR3 runs to 15 residues. The germline V and J ends were trimmed by 2 bases and 0 bases, with 9 bases remaining between them. For the CDR3, the DNA is TGTGCCAGCTCACCAGGGTACTTCAGCACAGATACGCAGTATTTT. It translates to CASSPGYFSTDTQYF.

This clone is medium-sized (0.01 to 0.1%) by share. This rearrangement joins TRBV7-9 to TRBJ1-2; a possible D gene is TRBD1 (5 bases). This CDR3 has 15 residues. CDR1 is SEHNR, CDR2 FQNEAQ, per germline (reference sequence). V gave up 5 bases and J gave up 5 bases, with 18 bases separating them. The CDR3 DNA sequence: TGTGCCAGCAGCCCCTTCGTAGGGGAGGCTTATGGCTACACCTTC. It specifies CASSPFVGEAYGYTF.

The CDR3: CASSSGRGVTDTQYF. DNA for the CDR3: TGTGCCAGCAGCTCCGGGAGAGGAGTGACAGATACGCAGTATTTT. This sequence joins TRBV7-7 and TRBJ2-3, with D possibly matching TRBD2 (6 bases). Germline V CDR1 and CDR2: SSHAT, FNYEAQ (reference sequence). CDR3 length: 15 amino acids. V lost 4 bases, J lost 3 bases, and 14 bases lay in between.

The J gene is TRBJ2-7, the V gene TRBV2, with D perhaps TRBD1 or TRBD2 (5 bases each). This CDR3 is 14 amino acids long. The V end lost 4 bases, the J end lost 2 bases, and 12 bases lay between the germline ends. CDR1 and CDR2 (germline): SNHLY, FYNNEI. The DNA for the CDR3 is TGTGCCAGCAGTGCCGGGACGCTCACCTACGAGCAGTACTTC. Protein sequence: CASSAGTLTYEQYF.

The CDR3 region is CASSHPDRESNEKLFF. The CDR3, as DNA: TGCGCCAGCAGCCACCCCGACAGGGAGAGCAATGAAAAACTGTTTTTT. The chain employs TRBV10-1 and TRBJ1-4; 7 nucleotides line up with TRBD1. Germline V lookup: CDR1 WNHNN, CDR2 SYGVQD (reference sequence). This CDR3 is 16 amino acids long. V trimming: 6 bases; J trimming: 5 bases; junction bases outside the gene matches: 12.